This T cell receptor (beta chain) came from a study of beta chain features in type 1 diabetes. Study findings and constraints: Among patients with Type 1 diabetes, TCRB CDR3s were moderately but significantly shorter in every one of the four CD4+ subsets.

The authors reverse transcribed all of the isolated RNA, so sequencing captured expressed TCRB transcripts. Profiled with immunoSEQ multiplex PCR; TCRdb holds only in-frame clones, not every one. The data hold about 700,000 clones, with roughly 12% observed a single time. All sorted populations exceeded 95% purity. Germline V lookup: CDR1 SSHAT, CDR2 FNYEAQ (reference sequence). CDR3 length: 15 residues. A word on this clone: The antigen remains unidentified. A junction end diverges from the germline sequence, so it may reflect a read error.

The TCR sequence derives from a man younger than 35 with type 1 diabetes. Input material: naive CD4+ T cells from blood. The J gene is TRBJ2-7, the V gene TRBV7-7, with 7 bases matching TRBD2. CDR3 region: CASSARDYPSYEQYF. The CDR3, as DNA: TGTGCTAGCAGCGCCCGGGACTATCCTTCCTACGAGCAGTACTTC.